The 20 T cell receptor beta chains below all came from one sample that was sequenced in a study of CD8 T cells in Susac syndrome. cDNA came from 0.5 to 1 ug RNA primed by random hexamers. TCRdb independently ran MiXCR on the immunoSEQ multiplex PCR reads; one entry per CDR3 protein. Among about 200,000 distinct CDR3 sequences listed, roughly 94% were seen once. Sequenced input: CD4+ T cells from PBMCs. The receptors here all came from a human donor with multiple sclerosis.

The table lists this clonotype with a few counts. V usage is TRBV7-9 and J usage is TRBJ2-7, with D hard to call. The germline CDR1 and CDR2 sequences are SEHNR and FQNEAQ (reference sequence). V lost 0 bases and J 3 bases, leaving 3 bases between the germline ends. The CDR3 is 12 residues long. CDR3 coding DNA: TGTGCCAGCAGCTTAGCTAACTACGAGCAGTACTTC. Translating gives CASSLANYEQYF.

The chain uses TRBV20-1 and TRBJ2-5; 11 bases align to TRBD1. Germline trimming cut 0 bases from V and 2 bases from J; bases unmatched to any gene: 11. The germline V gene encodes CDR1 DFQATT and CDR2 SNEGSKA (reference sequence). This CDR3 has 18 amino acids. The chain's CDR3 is CSARDRGTGGILQETQYF. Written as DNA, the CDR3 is TGCAGTGCTAGAGATCGAGGGACAGGGGGGATCTTACAAGAGACCCAGTACTTC.

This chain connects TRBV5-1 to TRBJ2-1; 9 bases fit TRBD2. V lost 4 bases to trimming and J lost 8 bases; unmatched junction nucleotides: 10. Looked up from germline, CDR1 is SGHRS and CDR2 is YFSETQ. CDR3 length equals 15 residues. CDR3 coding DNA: TGCGCCAGCAGCGTAACTAGCGGGTCCCCCCATGAGCAGTTCTTC. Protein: CASSVTSGSPHEQFF.

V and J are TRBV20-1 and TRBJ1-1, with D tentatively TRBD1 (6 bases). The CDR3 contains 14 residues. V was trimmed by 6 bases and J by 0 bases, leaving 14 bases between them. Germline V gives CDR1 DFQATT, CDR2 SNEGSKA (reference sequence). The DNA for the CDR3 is TGCAGTGCACCCGATCGGACAGTGAACACTGAAGCTTTCTTT. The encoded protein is CSAPDRTVNTEAFF.

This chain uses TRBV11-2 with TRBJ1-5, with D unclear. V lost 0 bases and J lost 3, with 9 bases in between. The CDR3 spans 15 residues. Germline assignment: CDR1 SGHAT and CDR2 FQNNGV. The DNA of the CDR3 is TGTGCCAGCAGCTTAGATCAAGGTCCCAATCAGCCCCAGCATTTT. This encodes CASSLDQGPNQPQHF.

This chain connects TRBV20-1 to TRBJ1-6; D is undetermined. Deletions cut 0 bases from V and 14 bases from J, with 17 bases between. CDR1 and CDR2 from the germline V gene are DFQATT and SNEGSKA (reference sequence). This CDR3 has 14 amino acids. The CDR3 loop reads CSARDLKEGTSLHF. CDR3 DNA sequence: TGCAGTGCTAGAGATCTAAAGGAGGGTACGTCCCTCCACTTT.

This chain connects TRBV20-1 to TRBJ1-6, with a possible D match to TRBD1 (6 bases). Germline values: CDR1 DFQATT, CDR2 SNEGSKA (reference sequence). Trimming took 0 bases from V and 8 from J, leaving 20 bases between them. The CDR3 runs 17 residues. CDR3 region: CSARDGGTGTIYSPLHF. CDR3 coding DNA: TGCAGTGCTAGAGATGGGGGGACCGGGACAATTTATTCACCCCTCCACTTT.

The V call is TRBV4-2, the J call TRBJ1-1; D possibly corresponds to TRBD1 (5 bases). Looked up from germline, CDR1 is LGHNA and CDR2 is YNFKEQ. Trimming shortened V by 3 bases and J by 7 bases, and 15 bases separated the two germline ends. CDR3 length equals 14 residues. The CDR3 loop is CASSHPGQGIEAFF. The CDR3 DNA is TGTGCCAGCAGCCACCCGGGCCAGGGAATTGAAGCTTTCTTT.

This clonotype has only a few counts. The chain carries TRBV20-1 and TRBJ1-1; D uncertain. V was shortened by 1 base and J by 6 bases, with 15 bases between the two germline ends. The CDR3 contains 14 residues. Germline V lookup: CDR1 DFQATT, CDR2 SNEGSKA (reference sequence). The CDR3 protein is CSARGSLGIPEAFF. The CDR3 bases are TGCAGTGCTAGAGGTAGCTTGGGGATCCCTGAAGCTTTCTTT.

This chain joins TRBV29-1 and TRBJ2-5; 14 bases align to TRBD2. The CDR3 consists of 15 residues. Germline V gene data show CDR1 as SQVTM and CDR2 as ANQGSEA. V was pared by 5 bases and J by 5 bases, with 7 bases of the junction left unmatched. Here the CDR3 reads CSVWTSGGYGETQYF. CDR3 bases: TGCAGCGTTTGGACTAGCGGGGGGTACGGGGAGACCCAGTACTTC.

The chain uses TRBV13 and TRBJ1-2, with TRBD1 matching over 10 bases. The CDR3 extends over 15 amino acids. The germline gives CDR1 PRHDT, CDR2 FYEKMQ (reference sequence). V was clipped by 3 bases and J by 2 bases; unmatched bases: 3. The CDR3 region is CASSFPGQGNYGYTF. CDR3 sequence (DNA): TGTGCCAGCAGCTTCCCGGGACAGGGGAACTATGGCTACACCTTC.

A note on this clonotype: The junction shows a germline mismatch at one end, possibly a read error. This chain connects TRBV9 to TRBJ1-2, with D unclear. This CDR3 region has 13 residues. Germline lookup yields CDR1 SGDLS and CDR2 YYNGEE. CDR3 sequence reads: CASGVDAGFGYTF. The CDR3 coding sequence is TGTGCCAGCGGCGTCGACGCAGGTTTTGGCTACACCTTC.

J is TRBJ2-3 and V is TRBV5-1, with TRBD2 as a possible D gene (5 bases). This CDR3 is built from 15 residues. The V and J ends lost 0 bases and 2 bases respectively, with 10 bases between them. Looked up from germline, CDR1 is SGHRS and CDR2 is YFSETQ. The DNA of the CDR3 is TGCGCCAGCAGCTTGGGGGCCGGGAACACAGATACGCAGTATTTT. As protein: CASSLGAGNTDTQYF.

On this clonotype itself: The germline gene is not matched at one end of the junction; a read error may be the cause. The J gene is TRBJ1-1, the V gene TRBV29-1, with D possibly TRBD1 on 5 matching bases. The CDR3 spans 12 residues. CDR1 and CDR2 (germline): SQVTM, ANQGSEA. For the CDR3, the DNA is TGCAGCGTTAAAGAAGGGGTCCCCGGGGCTTTCTTT. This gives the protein CSVKEGVPGAFF.

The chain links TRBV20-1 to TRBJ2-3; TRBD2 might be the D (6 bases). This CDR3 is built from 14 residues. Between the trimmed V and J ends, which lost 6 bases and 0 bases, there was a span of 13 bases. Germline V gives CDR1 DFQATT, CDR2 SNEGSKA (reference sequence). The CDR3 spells CSAGRGASTDTQYF. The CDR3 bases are TGCAGTGCCGGGCGGGGTGCTAGCACAGATACGCAGTATTTT.

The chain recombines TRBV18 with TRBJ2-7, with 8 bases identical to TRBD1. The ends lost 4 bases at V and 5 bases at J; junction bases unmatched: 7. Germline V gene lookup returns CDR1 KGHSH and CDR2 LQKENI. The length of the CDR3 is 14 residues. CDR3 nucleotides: TGTGCCAGCTCACGAGGGACAGGATCCAACGAGCAGTACTTC. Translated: CASSRGTGSNEQYF. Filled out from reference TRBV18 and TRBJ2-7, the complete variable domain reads NAGVMQNPRHLVRRRGQEARLRCSPMKGHSHVYWYRQLPEEGLKFMVYLQKENIIDESGMPKERFSAEFPKEGPSILRIQQVVRGDSAAYFCASSRGTGSNEQYFGPGTRLTVT.

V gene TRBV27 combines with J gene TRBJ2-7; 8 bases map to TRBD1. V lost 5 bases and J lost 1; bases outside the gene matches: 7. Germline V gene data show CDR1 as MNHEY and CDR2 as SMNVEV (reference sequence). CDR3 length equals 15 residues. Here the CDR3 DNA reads TGTGCCAGCAGTCCTATAAACAGGGGGTCCTACGAGCAGTACTTC. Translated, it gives CASSPINRGSYEQYF.

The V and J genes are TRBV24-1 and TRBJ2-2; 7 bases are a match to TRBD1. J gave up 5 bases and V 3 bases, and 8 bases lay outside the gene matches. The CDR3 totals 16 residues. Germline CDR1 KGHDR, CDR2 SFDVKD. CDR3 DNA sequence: TGTGCCACCAGTGATACTCGGCAGGGGGTTACCGGGGAGCTGTTTTTT. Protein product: CATSDTRQGVTGELFF.

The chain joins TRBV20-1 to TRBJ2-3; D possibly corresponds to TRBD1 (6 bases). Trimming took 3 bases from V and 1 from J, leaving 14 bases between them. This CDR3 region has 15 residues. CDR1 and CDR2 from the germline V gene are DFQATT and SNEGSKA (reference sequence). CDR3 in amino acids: CSARGASQRTDTQYF. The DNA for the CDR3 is TGCAGTGCTAGGGGGGCCAGCCAACGCACAGATACGCAGTATTTT.

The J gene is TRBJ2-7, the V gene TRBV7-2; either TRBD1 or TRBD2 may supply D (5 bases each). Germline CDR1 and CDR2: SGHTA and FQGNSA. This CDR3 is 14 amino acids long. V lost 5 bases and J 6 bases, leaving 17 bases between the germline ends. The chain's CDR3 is CASSKPGRTGEQYF. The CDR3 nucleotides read TGTGCCAGCAGCAAACCGGGACGCACGGGCGAGCAGTACTTC.